Listed here is a single TCR beta chain. This sample was included in a study of T cell clusters in autoimmune cytopenias. One tube held mixed TRB-A and TRB-B primer pools for touch-down PCR. TCRdb re-called the multiplex PCR reads, yielding one record per CDR3 amino acid sequence without DNA. This sample's table has several thousand distinct CDR3 sequences. Each sample's input was 200 to 300 ng genomic DNA, 30,000 to 45,000 genome equivalents. Germline V CDR1 and CDR2: SEHNR, FQNEAQ (reference sequence). The CDR3 consists of 15 residues. These records were also assigned to another study, of T cell repertoires in aging, cancer and after chemotherapy.

Material: peripheral blood. The chain uses TRBV7-9 and TRBJ2-3. The receptor's source is a human donor in good health. The CDR3 protein is CASSRTELATDTQYF.